This T cell receptor beta chain was captured by sequencing in a study of CD8 T cells in Susac syndrome. Study-wide results and caveats: Individuals included in the TCR sequencing and HLA analysis were acknowledged by the study to be relatively few in number.

This clonotype came up once. Its specificity is not known. Random hexamers were used to reverse transcribe an amount of about 0.5 to 1 ug RNA. TCRdb called the immunoSEQ multiplex PCR reads again in MiXCR, with one record for every CDR3 protein. The sample contains 250,000 to 300,000 distinct CDR3 sequences, about 82% of which appear only once. Sequencing of TCR beta was undertaken in CD8+ and CD4+ T cells derived from blood. The sequenced sample consisted of CD8+ T cells from PBMCs. The receptor's source is a human donor with multiple sclerosis.

The DNA of the CDR3 is TGTGCCAGCAGCCTAAGTTCAGGCCCTGAAGCTTTCTTT. It encodes CASSLSSGPEAFF. This chain connects TRBV14 to TRBJ1-1; D gene unclear. The CDR3 consists of 13 residues. Trimming left V 4 bases short and J 6 bases short, with 12 bases between. Germline lookup yields CDR1 SGHDN and CDR2 FVKESK. Combining the CDR3 with reference TRBV14 and TRBJ1-1 gives the whole variable domain EAGVTQFPSHSVIEKGQTVTLRCDPISGHDNLYWYRRVMGKEIKFLLHFVKESKQDESGMPNNRFLAERTGGTYSTLKVQPAELEDSGVYFCASSLSSGPEAFFGQGTRLTVV.